This TCR beta chain was recorded in a study of blood T cells in healthy people across ages. For the second PCR, which ran for about 7 to 11 cycles, a sample-barcoded 5' primer and a J-beta primer mix were used. TCRdb re-called the 5' RACE reads through MiXCR, storing one row per CDR3 protein. The sample holds approximately 690,000 distinct CDR3 sequences, 40% to 45% seen once. From germline, CDR1 is MNHEY and CDR2 SVGAGI. V was pared by 5 bases and J by 4 bases, with 11 bases between. This CDR3 contains 13 residues. The receptor was isolated from an elderly man in good health. The rearrangement uses TRBV6-5 and TRBJ1-2, with D perhaps TRBD1 (5 bases). Sequencing was carried out using blood. DNA of the CDR3: TGTGCCAGCAGTGACGACAGCTCCTATGGCTACACCTTC. Amino acids: CASSDDSSYGYTF.